These 30 T cell receptor beta chains originate from one sample sequenced in a study of T cells in Graves' hyperthyroidism and ophthalmopathy. The CDR3 regions of TCR beta were amplified from RNA transcripts. TCR CDR3 regions were first amplified by RT-PCR with HTBI primers. TCRdb ran MiXCR on the multiplex PCR reads and lists one entry per CDR3 protein. The sample lists 660,000 or so distinct CDR3 sequences, about 45% occurring once. Material for sequencing was peripheral blood or thyroid tissue (not recorded which). All receptors come from an adult man with Graves' disease, either hyperthyroidism or ophthalmopathy (not recorded which).

There are a few counts of this clonotype. This chain connects TRBV7-2 to TRBJ1-1, with D tentatively TRBD1 (6 bases). Germline values: CDR1 SGHTA, CDR2 FQGNSA. This CDR3 spans 16 amino acids. V shed 3 bases and J shed 4 bases, with 18 bases lying between them. The CDR3 DNA is TGTGCCAGCAGCTTCAAAGGGGGAGTCGGAGGCACTGAAGCTTTCTTT. It specifies CASSFKGGVGGTEAFF.

This chain joins TRBV7-8 and TRBJ2-7; 7 positions agree with TRBD1. The germline V gene encodes CDR1 SGHVS and CDR2 FQNEAQ. The V and J ends lost 5 bases and 6 bases, in that order; junction bases with no gene match: 13. The CDR3 length is 15 residues. CDR3 coding DNA: TGTGCCAGCAGCCCCCCCGACAGGGAAGGGGTCGAGCAGTACTTC. It codes for CASSPPDREGVEQYF.

This clonotype appeared a few times. The rearrangement joins TRBV2 to TRBJ1-4; tentative D call: TRBD1 (6 bases). The germline V gene has CDR1 SNHLY and CDR2 FYNNEI. Trimming pared 5 bases from V and 4 bases from J, leaving 17 bases between. This CDR3 spans 16 amino acids. The CDR3 coding sequence is TGTGCCAGCAGTTCCCTCCCGGGGGCCTATAATGAAAAACTGTTTTTT. Its translation is CASSSLPGAYNEKLFF.

For this clonotype: A much larger clone differs by one base, so this may be a read error. The chain combines TRBV9 with TRBJ1-6, with a tentative D call TRBD1 (5 bases). V was clipped by 4 bases and J by 6 bases, with 17 bases between them. The CDR3 sequence is 16 residues long. CDR1 is SGDLS, CDR2 YYNGEE, per germline. The CDR3 region is CASSLGVRVGNSPLHF. CDR3 DNA: TGTGCCAGCAGCTTAGGGGTCAGGGTCGGTAATTCACCCCTCCACTTT.

This clonotype was counted ten times or more. This chain joins TRBV7-3 and TRBJ1-2; D remains unclear. Trimming took off 4 bases at V and 4 bases at J, with 16 bases between the two ends. The germline gives CDR1 SGHTA, CDR2 FQGTGA. The CDR3 spans 15 residues. The CDR3: CASSSSGLGVYGYTF. The CDR3 DNA reads as TGTGCCAGCAGCTCGAGCGGGCTTGGTGTCTATGGCTACACCTTC.

The chain links TRBV7-9 to TRBJ1-6; tentatively, D is TRBD1 (5 bases). From germline, CDR1 is SEHNR and CDR2 FQNEAQ (reference sequence). The CDR3 length is 14 residues. Between the trimmed V and J ends, which lost 5 bases and 8 bases, there was a span of 13 bases. DNA for the CDR3: TGTGCCAGCAGCCAAGGGACGGCTGATTCACCCCTCCACTTT. Protein sequence: CASSQGTADSPLHF. The variable domain in full, completed from reference TRBV7-9 and TRBJ1-6, reads DTGVSQNPRHKITKRGQNVTFRCDPISEHNRLYWYRQTLGQGPEFLTYFQNEAQLEKSRLLSDRFSAERPKGSFSTLEIQRTEQGDSAMYLCASSQGTADSPLHFGNGTRLTVT.

The chain links TRBV7-9 to TRBJ2-7; 9 bases fit TRBD1. Trimming cost V 5 bases and J 2 bases; bases outside gene matches: 19. The CDR3 is 19 residues long. Germline V gene lookup returns CDR1 SEHNR and CDR2 FQNEAQ (reference sequence). The CDR3 nucleotides are TGTGCCAGCAGCAGACCACATCATAACAGGGGGCAAGCCCCCTACGAGCAGTACTTC. It encodes CASSRPHHNRGQAPYEQYF.

This clonotype was recorded at least ten times. This chain joins TRBV29-1 and TRBJ1-1; no firm D call. Deletions cut 3 bases from V and 5 bases from J, with 10 bases between. CDR1 and CDR2 (germline): SQVTM, ANQGSEA. The CDR3 totals 12 residues. Written as DNA, the CDR3 is TGCAGCGTTGATCCCTCGATGACTGAAGCTTTCTTT. It specifies CSVDPSMTEAFF.

On this clonotype itself: Its ends do not fully match the called genes, so a read error is possible. The rearrangement links TRBV7-2 to TRBJ1-1; tentative D call: TRBD1 (6 bases). Germline CDR1 and CDR2: SGHTA and FQGNSA. This CDR3 contains 15 residues. CDR3 region: CASSQEWGRNTEAFF. The CDR3 bases are TGCGCCAGCAGCCAAGAATGGGGGCGGAACACTGAAGCTTTCTTT.

This clonotype was seen a handful of times. This sequence joins TRBV7-8 and TRBJ1-3; D is unresolved. V lost 2 bases, J lost 9 bases, and 14 bases lay in between. Per germline, CDR1 SGHVS and CDR2 FQNEAQ. The CDR3 spans 14 residues. The CDR3 spells CASSLIATAVTIYF. The DNA of the CDR3 is TGTGCCAGCAGCTTAATAGCGACGGCGGTCACCATATATTTT.

The chain uses TRBV6-5 and TRBJ1-5; no definite D call. Trimming left V 7 bases short and J 4 bases short, with 14 bases between. The V gene's germline CDR1 is MNHEY and CDR2 SVGAGI. This CDR3 contains 14 residues. The CDR3 region is CASTPGRANQPQHF. CDR3 DNA sequence: TGTGCCAGCACCCCTGGGCGGGCGAATCAGCCCCAGCATTTT.

V usage is TRBV2 and J usage is TRBJ1-4; the D is unclear. CDR3 length: 17 residues. V shed 7 bases and J shed 8 bases, with 26 bases lying between them. Germline loops: CDR1 SNHLY, CDR2 FYNNEI. CDR3 region: CASNEGLRFSSGEKLFF. In DNA form, the CDR3 reads TGTGCCAGCAATGAGGGTTTACGATTTTCATCGGGGGAAAAACTGTTTTTT.

The V call is TRBV2, the J call TRBJ2-7; TRBD1 might be the D (6 bases). This CDR3 region has 17 residues. Germline V gene data show CDR1 as SNHLY and CDR2 as FYNNEI. The V end lost 6 bases, the J end lost 1 base, and 22 bases lay between the germline ends. The CDR3 here is CASSPVGASLGSYEQYF. As DNA, the CDR3 is TGTGCCAGCAGCCCGGTGGGGGCTAGCCTAGGGTCCTACGAGCAGTACTTC.

V is TRBV29-1 and J is TRBJ1-2; D is unclear. The germline CDR1 and CDR2 sequences are SQVTM and ANQGSEA. V lost 7 bases, J lost 8 bases, and 8 bases lay in between. CDR3 length: 9 amino acids. The CDR3 bases are TGCAGCGGGGCGGGGGGCTACACCTTC. It specifies CSGAGGYTF.

V is TRBV9 and J is TRBJ1-5, with 10 bases fitting TRBD1. The J segment lost 10 bases and the V segment lost 3 bases, leaving 7 bases of the junction unmatched. CDR3 length: 14 amino acids. The germline gives CDR1 SGDLS, CDR2 YYNGEE. In DNA, the CDR3 is TGTGCCAGCAGCGCAGGACAGGGGGATTCACCCCAGCATTTT. This gives the protein CASSAGQGDSPQHF.

Comments on this clonotype: Possible read error: a much larger clone is one base away. The V and J genes are TRBV29-1 and TRBJ1-6, with 11 bases matching TRBD1. Germline values: CDR1 SQVTM, CDR2 ANQGSEA. This CDR3 comprises 14 residues. Here the CDR3 DNA reads TGCAGCATCCGGGACAGGGGGAGGAATTCACCCCCCCACTTT. This translates into CSIRDRGRNSPPHF.

The chain links TRBV7-2 to TRBJ2-5; 8 bases agree with TRBD1. Looked up from germline, CDR1 is SGHTA and CDR2 is FQGNSA. This CDR3 has 15 amino acids. J lost 0 bases, V lost 5 bases, and 5 bases had no gene match. The DNA of the CDR3 is TGTGCCAGCAGCCCGCGGACAGGGAACCAAGAGACCCAGTACTTC. It encodes CASSPRTGNQETQYF.

V and J are TRBV20-1 and TRBJ1-1, with TRBD1 identical over 9 bases. Germline values: CDR1 DFQATT, CDR2 SNEGSKA (reference sequence). The CDR3 loop spans 13 amino acids. The DNA for the CDR3 is TGCAGACCGGGACAGGGAAGGAACACTGAAGCTTTCTTT. It is translated as CRPGQGRNTEAFF.

This clonotype was picked up many times. The CDR3 sequence is CASRWTPVVLHF. DNA of the CDR3: TGTGCCAGCAGGTGGACGCCGGTAGTCCTCCACTTT. The genes are TRBV2 and TRBJ1-6; D remains ambiguous. V lost 6 bases, J lost 15 bases, and 15 bases lay in between. The CDR3 contains 12 residues. CDR1 and CDR2 from the germline V gene are SNHLY and FYNNEI.

The sample holds many counts of this clonotype. The CDR3 DNA sequence: TGCGCCAGCAGTGAGCCGGGACAGGTTAACTATGGCTACACCTTC. As protein: CASSEPGQVNYGYTF. The chain links TRBV10-2 to TRBJ1-2, with 8 bases fitting TRBD1. The CDR3 runs to 15 residues. CDR1 is WSHSY, CDR2 SAAADI, per germline. Unmatched junction bases numbered 3, after V lost 2 bases and J lost 1 base.

The CDR3 region is CASNQEGTGIMNTEAFF. CDR3 coding DNA: TGCGCCAGCAACCAAGAGGGGACAGGGATCATGAACACTGAAGCTTTCTTT. This rearrangement joins TRBV5-1 to TRBJ1-1; the match to TRBD1 covers 9 bases. Germline V gives CDR1 SGHRS, CDR2 YFSETQ. The length of the CDR3 is 17 residues. With 6 bases clipped from V and 0 bases from J, the junction kept 12 bases outside the gene matches. Together with reference TRBV5-1 and TRBJ1-1, the CDR3 gives the full variable domain: KAGVTQTPRYLIKTRGQQVTLSCSPISGHRSVSWYQQTPGQGLQFLFEYFSETQRNKGNFPGRFSGRQFSNSRSEMNVSTLELGDSALYLCASNQEGTGIMNTEAFFGQGTRLTVV.

The gene calls are TRBV19 and TRBJ1-5; D is unclear. Germline CDR1 and CDR2: LNHDA and SQIVND (reference sequence). The CDR3 loop spans 15 amino acids. V lost 3 bases and J 2 bases, leaving 11 bases between the germline ends. CDR3 protein: CASSIGQIRNQPQHF. CDR3 nucleotide sequence: TGTGCCAGTAGTATCGGCCAGATTCGCAATCAGCCCCAGCATTTT.

This clonotype was recorded many times. The V call is TRBV29-1, the J call TRBJ1-1; D not resolved. Trimming shortened V by 6 bases and J by 5 bases, and 13 bases separated the two germline ends. The CDR3 has 12 residues. Germline-derived CDR1 and CDR2 are SQVTM and ANQGSEA. CDR3 protein: CSVDSSGTEAFF. CDR3 sequence (DNA): TGCAGCGTGGACTCCTCGGGTACTGAAGCTTTCTTT.

The table lists this clonotype with a few counts. This CDR3 reads CSASQGISNEKLFF. In DNA, the CDR3 is TGCAGTGCTAGTCAGGGAATCTCTAATGAAAAACTGTTTTTT. The chain is built from TRBV20-1 and TRBJ1-4, with a tentative D call TRBD1 (5 bases). CDR3 length: 14 residues. CDR1 DFQATT and CDR2 SNEGSKA come from the germline V gene (reference sequence). The V and J ends lost 3 bases and 3 bases respectively, with 11 bases between them.

This clonotype has a count of ten or more. CDR3 nucleotides: TGTGCCAGCAGTGTGCACCCAGGAAACACCATATATTTT. Translated, it gives CASSVHPGNTIYF. The rearrangement links TRBV2 to TRBJ1-3; no clear D gene. Trimming took off 4 bases at V and 4 bases at J, with 8 bases between the two ends. CDR1 and CDR2 from the germline V gene are SNHLY and FYNNEI. This CDR3 comprises 13 residues. Looking up the rest from reference TRBV2 and TRBJ1-3 gives the full variable domain: EPEVTQTPSHQVTQMGQEVILRCVPISNHLYFYWYRQILGQKVEFLVSFYNNEISEKSEIFDDQFSVERPDGSNFTLKIRSTKLEDSAMYFCASSVHPGNTIYFGEGSWLTVV.

This clonotype was detected many times. This chain joins TRBV7-2 and TRBJ2-2, with TRBD2 identical over 8 bases. The CDR3 covers 13 residues. Per germline, CDR1 SGHTA and CDR2 FQGNSA. J lost 15 bases, V lost 5 bases, and 11 bases had no gene match. The CDR3 sequence: CASSPFEREMVFF. CDR3 DNA: TGTGCCAGCAGCCCCTTTGAGCGGGAGATGGTGTTTTTT.

This clonotype was found many times. The chain recombines TRBV7-2 with TRBJ1-5, with D hard to call. This CDR3 is 13 amino acids long. With 3 bases removed from V and 3 bases from J, the gap between germline ends came to 6 bases. Germline CDR1 reads SGHTA; CDR2 reads FQGNSA. CDR3 sequence: CASSLQDNQPQHF. CDR3 nucleotides: TGTGCCAGCAGCTTGCAGGACAATCAGCCCCAGCATTTT.

This chain links TRBV4-2 with TRBJ1-1; 7 bases are a match to TRBD1. The CDR3 runs to 14 residues. With V trimmed by 2 bases and J by 3 bases, 3 bases remained unmatched. The germline CDR1 and CDR2 sequences are LGHNA and YNFKEQ. DNA of the CDR3: TGTGCCAGCAGCCAAAACAGGGGAGACACTGAAGCTTTCTTT. Translating gives CASSQNRGDTEAFF.

This chain joins TRBV24-1 and TRBJ2-5; TRBD1 might be the D (7 bases). From germline, CDR1 is KGHDR and CDR2 SFDVKD. CDR3 size: 13 residues. V dropped 7 bases and J dropped 4 bases, with 12 bases sitting between them. CDR3 nucleotide sequence: TGTGCCACCAGAGGCGGGACAGCAGAGACCCAGTACTTC. Amino acids: CATRGGTAETQYF.

In this sample, this clonotype turned up a few times. The CDR3 nucleotides are TGTGCCAGCAGTTTAGTAGGGGGCATCGACGAGCAGTACTTC. This encodes CASSLVGGIDEQYF. The chain employs TRBV12-3 or TRBV12-4 and TRBJ2-7; 7 positions agree with TRBD1. This CDR3 has 14 amino acids. V shed 1 base and J 5 bases; nucleotides not matched to a gene: 5.